The rows below give T cell receptor beta chains drawn from one sample of a study of spatial heterogeneity in lung cancer. TCRdb re-called the 5' RACE reads through MiXCR, storing one row per CDR3 protein. Seen here are around 13,000 distinct CDR3 sequences, roughly 5.2% observed once, and the top ten hold about 34%. Specimen: lung tumor tissue, collected at surgery. The receptors here all came from a male donor with early-stage non-small cell lung cancer. The CDR3 runs from the conserved cysteine through the conserved F or W. A D gene is named only where the DNA matches it firmly. A clone size is listed for some rows: how often the clone was seen (once, few, many), or a class if it is expanded.

v_call	d_call	clone_size	j_call	cdr3_nt	cdr3_aa
TRBV9	TRBD1	many	TRBJ2-5	TGTGCCAGCAGCGTAGGCCAGGGGGCCGGGACCCAGTACTTC	CASSVGQGAGTQYF
TRBV7-2	TRBD2	many	TRBJ2-1	TGTGCCAGCCAAACCGGGGGGGCTGAGCAGTTCTTC	CASQTGGAEQFF
TRBV20-1	-	many	TRBJ2-1	TGCAGTGCTAGAGTTAAGGGGGCCTACAATGAGCAGTTCTTC	CSARVKGAYNEQFF
TRBV12-3/TRBV12-4	-	many	TRBJ1-1	TGTGCCAGCAGAACTGAACAGGGATACACTGAAGCTTTCTTT	CASRTEQGYTEAFF
TRBV10-3	-	many	TRBJ2-7	TGTGCCATCAGTGAATGGGATCGCGAGCAGTACTTC	CAISEWDREQYF
TRBV10-3	-	many	TRBJ2-1	TGTGCCATCAGCTACGACCCCGATGAGCAGTTCTTC	CAISYDPDEQFF
TRBV27	-	many	TRBJ2-5	TGTGCCAGCACCCCTCCGGAGGGGCAGGGGCGTTTTGAGACCCAGTACTTC	CASTPPEGQGRFETQYF
TRBV9	-	many	TRBJ2-2	TGTGCCAGCAGCGTAAGTCCAGCCTGGTATACCGGGGAGCTGTTTTTT	CASSVSPAWYTGELFF
TRBV7-2	TRBD1	-	TRBJ1-2	TGTGCCAGCAGCTTAGCTCCGGGACAGGGGCCCTATGGCTACACCTTC	CASSLAPGQGPYGYTF
TRBV7-9	-	few	TRBJ1-1	TGTGCCAGCAGCTTACAACAGGGTAACACTGAAGCTTTCTTT	CASSLQQGNTEAFF
TRBV25-1	-	many	TRBJ2-6	TGTGCCAGCTCCGACAGCTCTGGGGCCAACGTCCTGACTTTC	CASSDSSGANVLTF